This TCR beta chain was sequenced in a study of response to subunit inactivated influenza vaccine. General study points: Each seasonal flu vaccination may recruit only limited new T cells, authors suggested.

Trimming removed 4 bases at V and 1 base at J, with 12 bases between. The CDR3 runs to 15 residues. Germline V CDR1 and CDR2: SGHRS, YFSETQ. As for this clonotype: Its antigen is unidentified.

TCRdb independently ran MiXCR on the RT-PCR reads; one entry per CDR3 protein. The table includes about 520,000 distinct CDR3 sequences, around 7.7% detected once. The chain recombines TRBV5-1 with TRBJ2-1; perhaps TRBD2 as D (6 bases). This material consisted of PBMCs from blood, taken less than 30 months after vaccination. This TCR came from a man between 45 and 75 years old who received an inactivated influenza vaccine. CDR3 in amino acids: CASSGLAASYNEQFF. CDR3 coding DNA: TGCGCCAGCAGCGGGTTAGCGGCTTCCTACAATGAGCAGTTCTTC.